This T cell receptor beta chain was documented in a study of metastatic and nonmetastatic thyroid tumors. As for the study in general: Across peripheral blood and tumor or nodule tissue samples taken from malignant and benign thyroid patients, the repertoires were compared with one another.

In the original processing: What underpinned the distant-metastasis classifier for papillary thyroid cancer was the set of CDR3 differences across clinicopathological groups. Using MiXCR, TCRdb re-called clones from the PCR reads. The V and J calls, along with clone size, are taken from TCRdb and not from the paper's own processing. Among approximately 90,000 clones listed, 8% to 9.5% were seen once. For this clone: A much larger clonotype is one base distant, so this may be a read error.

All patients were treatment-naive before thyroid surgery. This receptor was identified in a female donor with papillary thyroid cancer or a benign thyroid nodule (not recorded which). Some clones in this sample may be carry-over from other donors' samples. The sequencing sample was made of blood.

The chain's CDR3 is CASSLWTGTNEKLFF. CDR3 coding DNA: TGCGCCAGCAGCTTGTGGACAGGGACTAATGAAAAACTGTTTTTT. The V gene is TRBV5-1, the J gene TRBJ1-4; 8 nucleotides align to TRBD1. With 1 base clipped from V and 2 bases from J, the junction kept 1 base outside the gene matches. The CDR3 is 15 residues long. Germline V gene lookup returns CDR1 SGHRS and CDR2 YFSETQ.